This T cell receptor (beta chain) comes out of a study of T-cell memory formation after mild COVID-19. TCRdb redid the calling of the 5' RACE reads with MiXCR, one entry per CDR3 protein. The sample has about 410,000 distinct CDR3 sequences, roughly a quarter seen once. This clonotype was recorded a few times. With 3 bases removed from V and 2 bases from J, the gap between germline ends came to 10 bases. The CDR3 extends over 14 amino acids. The origin of this receptor is an adult woman who had mild COVID-19 (a few samples of this study predate the infection). Cell type and time point are not known. The chain uses TRBV12-3 or TRBV12-4 and TRBJ1-2; D remains ambiguous. The sequenced sample was PBMCs or a T cell subset sorted from them (not recorded which). The CDR3 coding sequence is TGTGCCAGCAGTTTTGGGGTGGGGAACTATGGCTACACCTTC. Amino acid sequence: CASSFGVGNYGYTF.